The T cell receptor (beta chain) under discussion was sequenced for a study of T cells expressing NK-cell markers. One entry per CDR3 protein, without DNA, is what TCRdb gives after re-calling the 5' RACE reads. Listed are about 460,000 distinct CDR3 sequences; approximately 1.5% falls within the top ten. The CDR3 runs to 18 residues. CDR1 KGHDR and CDR2 SFDVKD come from the germline V gene. This chain joins TRBV24-1 and TRBJ2-3; lacking DNA, the TRBD1 call made by TCRdb goes unchecked. Sample: blood T cells: a sorted CD56 or NKG2C T cell subset, CD4+ or CD8+ T cells, or bulk PBMC T cells (not recorded which). This clonotype was obtained from a woman aged 45-65 years in good health. The chain's CDR3 is CATSDVPGTRLGTDTQYF.